This is a list of T cell receptor beta chains from one sample in a study of blood T cell repertoires in COVID-19. The assay was immunoSEQ multiplex PCR, and TCRdb's table has in-frame clones only and misses some. The sample lists 120,000 to 150,000 clones; around 83% were seen once. Sequencing input: peripheral blood. These receptors were taken from a woman older than 75 with acute or convalescent COVID-19. CDR3s include the opening cysteine and the closing phenylalanine or tryptophan. The D gene is left open where the match is weak. Expanded clones get a size class; other rows say once, few or many, or leave the size out.

V	J	D	size	CDR3	DNA
TRBV5-6	TRBJ2-7	TRBD2	.	CASSLGTTYEQYF	TGTGCCAGCAGCCTTGGGACTACATACGAGCAGTACTTC
TRBV5-6	TRBJ2-1	TRBD1	.	CASSSGTGIGEQFF	TGTGCCAGCAGCTCCGGGACAGGGATCGGAGAGCAGTTCTTC
TRBV19	TRBJ2-1	TRBD2	few	CASTVAGGLAGDPNEQFF	TGTGCCAGTACGGTTGCGGGGGGACTAGCGGGAGATCCCAATGAGCAGTTCTTC
TRBV7-8	TRBJ2-5	.	.	CASSLGPGRRQETQYF	TGTGCCAGCAGCTTAGGTCCAGGTCGAAGGCAAGAGACCCAGTACTTC
TRBV5-1	TRBJ1-2	.	.	CASSYPGTNYGYTF	TGCGCCAGCAGCTATCCGGGAACTAACTATGGCTACACCTTC
TRBV5-4	TRBJ2-1	TRBD2	.	CASSLDGLAGYNEQFF	TGTGCCAGCAGCCTAGATGGACTAGCGGGCTACAATGAGCAGTTCTTC
TRBV28	TRBJ2-3	.	.	CASSLPGQRISTDTQYF	TGTGCCAGCAGTTTACCCGGACAGCGAATTAGCACAGATACGCAGTATTTT
TRBV12-3/TRBV12-4	TRBJ1-4	.	.	CASSLWGDEKLFF	TGTGCCAGCAGTTTATGGGGGGATGAAAAACTGTTTTTT
TRBV3-1/TRBV3-2	TRBJ2-5	.	.	CASSQERGSVDQETQYF	TGTGCCAGCAGCCAAGAGAGGGGGTCGGTGGACCAAGAGACCCAGTACTTC
TRBV7-8	TRBJ2-1	TRBD2	.	CASSLVLILAADYNEQFF	TGTGCCAGCAGCTTAGTACTCATCCTAGCGGCGGACTACAATGAGCAGTTCTTC
TRBV3-1/TRBV3-2	TRBJ2-3	TRBD2	once	CASSHFWRGSTDTQYF	TGTGCCAGCAGCCACTTTTGGCGGGGGAGCACAGATACGCAGTATTTT
TRBV5-5	TRBJ2-1	.	.	CASSPREKSYNEQFF	TGTGCCAGCAGCCCCCGGGAAAAATCCTACAATGAGCAGTTCTTC
TRBV28	TRBJ1-4	.	.	CASSDRVPNEKLFF	TGTGCCAGCAGTGACCGGGTGCCTAATGAAAAACTGTTTTTT
TRBV29-1	TRBJ2-5	.	.	CSVDNIGETQYF	TGCAGCGTTGACAATATCGGGGAGACCCAGTACTTC